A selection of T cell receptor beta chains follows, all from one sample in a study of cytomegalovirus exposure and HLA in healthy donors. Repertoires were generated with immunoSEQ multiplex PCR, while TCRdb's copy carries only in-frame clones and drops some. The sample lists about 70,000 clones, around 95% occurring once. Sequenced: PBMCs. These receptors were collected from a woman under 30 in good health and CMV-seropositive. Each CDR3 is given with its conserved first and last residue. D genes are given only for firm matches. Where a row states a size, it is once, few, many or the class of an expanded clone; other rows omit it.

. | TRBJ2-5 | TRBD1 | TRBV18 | CASTGGQETQYF | TGTGCCAGCACAGGGGGCCAAGAGACCCAGTACTTC
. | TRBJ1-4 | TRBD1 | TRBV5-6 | CASSKDRALTNEKLFF | TGTGCCAGCAGCAAGGACAGGGCTCTAACTAATGAAAAACTGTTTTTT
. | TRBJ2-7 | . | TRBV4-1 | CASSQVQGLSYEQYF | TGCGCCAGCAGCCAAGTCCAGGGTTTGTCCTACGAGCAGTACTTC
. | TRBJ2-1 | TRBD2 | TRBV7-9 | CASSLPSGGAYNEQFF | TGTGCCAGCAGCTTACCTAGCGGGGGGGCCTACAATGAGCAGTTCTTC
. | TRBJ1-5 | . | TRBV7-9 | CASSLEGGAVSQPQHF | TGTGCCAGCAGCTTAGAAGGTGGGGCGGTATCTCAGCCCCAGCATTTT
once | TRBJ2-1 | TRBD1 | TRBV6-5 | CASSLRDRGWLEQFF | TGTGCCAGTAGTCTCCGGGACAGGGGGTGGCTGGAGCAGTTCTTC
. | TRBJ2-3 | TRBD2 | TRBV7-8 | CASSFSLAGASTDTQYF | TGTGCCAGCAGCTTCTCCTTAGCGGGAGCTTCGACAGATACGCAGTATTTT
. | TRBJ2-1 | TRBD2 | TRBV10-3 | CAISVAGGSHEQFF | TGTGCCATCAGTGTTGCGGGAGGGAGCCATGAGCAGTTCTTC
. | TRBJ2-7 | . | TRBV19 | CASSRTRNAYEQYF | TGTGCCAGTAGTAGAACTAGAAATGCCTACGAGCAGTACTTC
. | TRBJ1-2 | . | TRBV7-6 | CASSLGPVGQGRNYGYTF | TGTGCCAGCAGCTTAGGCCCCGTGGGGCAGGGGAGAAACTATGGCTACACCTTC
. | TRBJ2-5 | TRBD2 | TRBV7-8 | CASSTGLAGGPGETQYF | TGTGCCAGCAGCACGGGACTAGCGGGGGGGCCGGGGGAGACCCAGTACTTC
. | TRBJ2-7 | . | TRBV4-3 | CASSLLDGPWYEQYF | TGCGCCAGCAGCCTCCTCGATGGCCCCTGGTACGAGCAGTACTTC
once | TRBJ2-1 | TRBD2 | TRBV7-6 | CASSLGTSGRVSYNEQFF | TGTGCCAGCAGCTTGGGGACTAGCGGGAGGGTCTCCTACAATGAGCAGTTCTTC
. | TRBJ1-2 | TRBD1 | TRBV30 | CAWRARTGGQYGYTF | TGTGCCTGGAGGGCACGGACAGGGGGTCAGTATGGCTACACCTTC
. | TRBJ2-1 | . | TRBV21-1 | CASRIFLGRSSYNEQFF | TGTGCCAGCAGGATATTCTTGGGGCGGAGTTCCTACAATGAGCAGTTCTTC
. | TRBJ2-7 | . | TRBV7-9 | CASTPRGQATYEQYF | TGTGCCAGCACCCCCAGGGGACAAGCAACCTACGAGCAGTACTTC
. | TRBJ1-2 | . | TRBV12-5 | CASGGGPYGYTF | TGTGCTAGTGGGGGGGGACCCTATGGCTACACCTTC
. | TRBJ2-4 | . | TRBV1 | CTSSRTSESKNIQYF | TGCACCAGCAGCCGGACTAGTGAATCCAAAAACATTCAGTACTTC
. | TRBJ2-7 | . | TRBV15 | CATSRDRTTSYEQYF | TGTGCCACCAGCAGAGATAGAACCACGTCCTACGAGCAGTACTTC
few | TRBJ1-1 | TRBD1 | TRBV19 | CASRKSDRANTEAFF | TGTGCCAGTAGGAAATCCGACAGGGCGAACACTGAAGCTTTCTTT
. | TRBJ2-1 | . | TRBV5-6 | CASSLATRGNYNEQFF | TGTGCCAGCAGCTTGGCCACGAGGGGGAACTACAATGAGCAGTTCTTC
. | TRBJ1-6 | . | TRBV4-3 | CASSLTPPGAETNSPLHF | TGCGCCAGCAGCCTCACCCCCCCAGGGGCAGAAACTAATTCACCCCTCCACTTT
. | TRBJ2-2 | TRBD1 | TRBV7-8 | CASSHPGQGFTGELFF | TGTGCCAGCAGTCACCCGGGACAGGGATTCACCGGGGAGCTGTTTTTT
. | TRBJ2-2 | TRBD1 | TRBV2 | CASKGQGFAGELFF | TGTGCCAGCAAGGGACAGGGATTTGCCGGGGAGCTGTTTTTT
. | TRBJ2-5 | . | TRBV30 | CAWASSKTQYF | TGTGCCTGGGCTTCTAGTAAGACCCAGTACTTC
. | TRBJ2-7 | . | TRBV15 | CATSSNTGSTPYEQYF | TGTGCCACCAGCAGTAACACAGGGTCAACGCCCTACGAGCAGTACTTC
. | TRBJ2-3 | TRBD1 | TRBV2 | CASTWDSATDTQYF | TGTGCCAGCACCTGGGACAGTGCCACAGATACGCAGTATTTT
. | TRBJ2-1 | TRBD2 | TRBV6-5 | CASSPSGRATNEQFF | TGTGCCAGCAGTCCTAGCGGGAGGGCCACAAATGAGCAGTTCTTC
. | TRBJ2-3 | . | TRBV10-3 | CAISEPGRDTQYF | TGTGCCATCAGTGAGCCAGGAAGAGATACGCAGTATTTT
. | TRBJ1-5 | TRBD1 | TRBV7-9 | CASSLGQANQPQHF | TGTGCCAGCAGCCTGGGACAGGCCAATCAGCCCCAGCATTTT
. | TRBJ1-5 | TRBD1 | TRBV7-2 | CASSLRQGYQPQHF | TGTGCCAGCAGCTTAAGACAGGGATATCAGCCCCAGCATTTT
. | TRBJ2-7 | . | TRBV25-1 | CASSESGRGKSYEQYF | TGTGCCAGCAGTGAATCGGGCAGAGGGAAATCCTACGAGCAGTACTTC
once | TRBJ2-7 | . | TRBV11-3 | CASSGDGYEQYF | TGTGCCAGCAGCGGAGACGGCTACGAGCAGTACTTC
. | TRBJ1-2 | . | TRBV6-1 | CASSLQGNGYTF | TGTGCCAGCAGTCTACAGGGAAATGGCTACACCTTC
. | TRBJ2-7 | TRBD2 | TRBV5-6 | CASSPIAGTPYEQYF | TGTGCCAGCAGCCCAATAGCGGGGACCCCCTACGAGCAGTACTTC
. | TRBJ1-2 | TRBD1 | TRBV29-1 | CSVGTGDGDYGYTF | TGCAGCGTAGGGACAGGGGACGGGGACTATGGCTACACCTTC
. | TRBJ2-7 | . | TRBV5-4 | CASSPDNYEQYF | TGTGCCAGCAGCCCGGACAACTACGAGCAGTACTTC
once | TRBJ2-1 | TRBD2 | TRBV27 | CASSFGSGSSYNEQFF | TGTGCCAGCAGTTTCGGTAGCGGGAGCTCCTACAATGAGCAGTTCTTC
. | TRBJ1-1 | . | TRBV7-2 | CASSLGRGRVEAFF | TGTGCCAGCAGCTTAGGCAGGGGTAGGGTTGAAGCTTTCTTT
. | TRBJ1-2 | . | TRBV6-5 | CASSQTPGAHYGYTF | TGTGCCAGCAGCCAAACCCCAGGGGCTCACTATGGCTACACCTTC
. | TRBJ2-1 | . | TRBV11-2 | CASTLADNEQFF | TGTGCCAGCACCTTAGCGGACAATGAGCAGTTCTTC
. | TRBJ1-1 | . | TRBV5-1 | CASSLAAGGTEAFF | TGCGCCAGCAGCTTGGCGGCGGGTGGCACTGAAGCTTTCTTT
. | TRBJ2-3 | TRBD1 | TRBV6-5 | CASSPSQGRDTQYF | TGTGCCAGCAGCCCGTCACAGGGGAGAGATACGCAGTATTTT
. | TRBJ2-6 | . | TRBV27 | CASSLSRSGANVLTF | TGTGCCAGCAGCCTGTCGAGGAGTGGGGCCAACGTCCTGACTTTC
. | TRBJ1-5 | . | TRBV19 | CASSITQVNQPQHF | TGTGCCAGTAGTATAACGCAGGTCAATCAGCCCCAGCATTTT
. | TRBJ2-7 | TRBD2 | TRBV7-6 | CASSLAGRGYEQYF | TGTGCCAGCAGCTTAGCGGGGAGGGGTTACGAGCAGTACTTC
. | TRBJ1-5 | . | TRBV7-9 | CASSRSAGSGQPQHF | TGTGCCAGCAGTAGGTCTGCAGGGTCCGGTCAGCCCCAGCATTTT
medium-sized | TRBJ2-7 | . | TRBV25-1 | CASSGSSRGEQYF | TGTGCCAGCAGTGGGTCCTCTCGGGGCGAGCAGTACTTC
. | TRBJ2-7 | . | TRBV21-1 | CASSKDEEPDGEQYF | TGTGCCAGCAGCAAAGATGAGGAGCCAGATGGAGAGCAGTACTTC
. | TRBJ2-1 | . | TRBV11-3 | CASSRRGVVNEQFF | TGTGCCAGCAGTCGACGGGGAGTTGTAAATGAGCAGTTCTTC
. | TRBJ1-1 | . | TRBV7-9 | CASSPTSNTEAFF | TGTGCCAGCAGCCCCACTTCGAACACTGAAGCTTTCTTT
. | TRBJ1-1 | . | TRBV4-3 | CASSQDREGVKAEAFF | TGCGCCAGCAGCCAAGATCGCGAAGGGGTAAAGGCTGAAGCTTTCTTT
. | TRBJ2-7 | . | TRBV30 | CAWSSREFGYEQYF | TGTGCCTGGAGTAGTCGGGAGTTCGGGTACGAGCAGTACTTC
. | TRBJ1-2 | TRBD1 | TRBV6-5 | CASSLDRSGGYTF | TGTGCCAGCAGTCTGGACAGGAGCGGTGGCTACACCTTC
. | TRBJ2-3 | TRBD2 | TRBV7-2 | CASSSRQKRGYTDTQYF | TGTGCCAGCAGCTCCCGTCAGAAGCGGGGGTACACAGATACGCAGTATTTT
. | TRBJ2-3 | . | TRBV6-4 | CASSDSGGGPTDTQYF | TGTGCCAGCAGTGACTCTGGGGGAGGACCCACAGATACGCAGTATTTT
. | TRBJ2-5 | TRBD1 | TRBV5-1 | CASSQKPLGDRVYETQYF | TGCGCCAGCAGCCAGAAGCCCCTAGGGGACAGGGTGTACGAGACCCAGTACTTC
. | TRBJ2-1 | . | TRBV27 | CASSLTLDYNEQFF | TGTGCCAGCAGTTTGACACTAGACTACAATGAGCAGTTCTTC
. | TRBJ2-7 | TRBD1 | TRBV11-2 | CASSLRGQGSYEQYF | TGTGCCAGCAGCTTACGCGGACAGGGTTCCTACGAGCAGTACTTC
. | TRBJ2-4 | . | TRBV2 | CATNRETKNIQYF | TGTGCCACAAACAGGGAGACCAAAAACATTCAGTACTTC